A selection of T cell receptor beta chains follows, all from one sample in a study of shared clonotypes between healthy human individuals. TCRdb keeps only in-frame clones here, not all; method: immunoSEQ multiplex PCR. This sample carries about 2 million clones, about 95% of them seen once, and the ten largest clones take 0.9% to 1.3%. Material: naive CD8+ T cells sorted from blood. These receptors were taken from a man aged 18 to 35 in good health. Each CDR3 is given with its conserved first and last residue. A D gene is named only where the DNA matches it firmly.

J gene: TRBJ2-2; V gene: TRBV5-6; D gene: TRBD1; CDR3 DNA: TGTGCCAGCAGCTCAGGGGACAGGGATTTCGCCGGGGAGCTGTTTTTT; CDR3 protein: CASSSGDRDFAGELFF
J gene: TRBJ2-5; V gene: TRBV7-9; D gene: NA; CDR3 DNA: TGTGCCAGCAGCTCCAACTCCAGAGCTTCCCAAGAGACCCAGTACTTC; CDR3 protein: CASSSNSRASQETQYF
J gene: TRBJ2-5; V gene: TRBV9; D gene: TRBD2; CDR3 DNA: TGTGCCAGCAGCGGGGTAGCGGGAGGGGGAGAGACCCAGTACTTC; CDR3 protein: CASSGVAGGGETQYF
J gene: TRBJ2-3; V gene: TRBV13; D gene: TRBD2; CDR3 DNA: TGTGCCAGCAGCCATAGCGGGGGGGCCTCAGATACGCAGTATTTT; CDR3 protein: CASSHSGGASDTQYF
J gene: TRBJ1-5; V gene: TRBV27; D gene: TRBD1; CDR3 DNA: TGTGCCAGCAGTCCCCACCGACAGGGGATGGGGCGCAATCAGCCCCAGCATTTT; CDR3 protein: CASSPHRQGMGRNQPQHF
J gene: TRBJ1-3; V gene: TRBV30; D gene: NA; CDR3 DNA: TGTGCCTGGAGTGGAGGGACGTCCGGAAACACCATATATTTT; CDR3 protein: CAWSGGTSGNTIYF
J gene: TRBJ2-7; V gene: TRBV7-7; D gene: TRBD1; CDR3 DNA: TGTGCTAGCAGCTTAGGAGCAGGGGGCCAATACGAGCAGTACTTC; CDR3 protein: CASSLGAGGQYEQYF
J gene: TRBJ2-7; V gene: TRBV5-4; D gene: NA; CDR3 DNA: TGTGCCAGCAGCTTGTGGGGGGCCTCCTACGAGCAGTACTTC; CDR3 protein: CASSLWGASYEQYF
J gene: TRBJ1-5; V gene: TRBV28; D gene: NA; CDR3 DNA: TGTGCCAGCAGTTTTGAACGCTATAGCAATCAGCCCCAGCATTTT; CDR3 protein: CASSFERYSNQPQHF
J gene: TRBJ2-7; V gene: TRBV28; D gene: NA; CDR3 DNA: TGTGCCAGCAGTAATCTAGTGACCTACGAGCAGTACTTC; CDR3 protein: CASSNLVTYEQYF
J gene: TRBJ2-7; V gene: TRBV6-1; D gene: NA; CDR3 DNA: TGTGCCAGCAGTGCCGGCCGGTCCTTCACAAACGAGCAGTACTTC; CDR3 protein: CASSAGRSFTNEQYF
J gene: TRBJ2-7; V gene: TRBV7-8; D gene: TRBD2; CDR3 DNA: TGTGCCAGCAGCCTAGCGGGGACCTCCTACGAGCAGTACTTC; CDR3 protein: CASSLAGTSYEQYF
J gene: TRBJ2-1; V gene: TRBV7-3; D gene: NA; CDR3 DNA: TGTGCCAGCAGCTTAAATGCAGGGTGGAATGAGCAGTTCTTC; CDR3 protein: CASSLNAGWNEQFF
J gene: TRBJ2-5; V gene: TRBV18; D gene: TRBD1; CDR3 DNA: TGTGCCAGCTCACCGGACAGGGGAGAGGGAGAGACCCAGTACTTC; CDR3 protein: CASSPDRGEGETQYF
J gene: TRBJ2-1; V gene: TRBV27; D gene: NA; CDR3 DNA: TGTGCCAGCAGTTATTTCACAGGCGGAGACAATGAGCAGTTCTTC; CDR3 protein: CASSYFTGGDNEQFF
J gene: TRBJ2-5; V gene: TRBV27; D gene: NA; CDR3 DNA: TGTGCCAGCAGCCCCACAGACAACCAAGAGACCCAGTACTTC; CDR3 protein: CASSPTDNQETQYF
J gene: TRBJ1-2; V gene: TRBV10-2; D gene: TRBD1; CDR3 DNA: TGCGCCAGCAGTGGTGCAGGGGGCGAAGGTAGCTATGGCTACACCTTC; CDR3 protein: CASSGAGGEGSYGYTF
J gene: TRBJ2-2; V gene: TRBV6-5; D gene: TRBD1; CDR3 DNA: TGTGCCAGCAGCGGACAGGGGGTTCAAGGGGAGCTGTTTTTT; CDR3 protein: CASSGQGVQGELFF
J gene: TRBJ2-7; V gene: TRBV7-8; D gene: TRBD1; CDR3 DNA: TGTGCCAGCAGCCCCGGCCACGACAGGGCCCACGAGCAGTACTTC; CDR3 protein: CASSPGHDRAHEQYF
J gene: TRBJ1-1; V gene: TRBV30; D gene: NA; CDR3 DNA: TGTGCCTGGGGGGATGGCACTGAAGCTTTCTTT; CDR3 protein: CAWGDGTEAFF
J gene: TRBJ1-2; V gene: TRBV25-1; D gene: TRBD1; CDR3 DNA: TGTGCCAGCAGTCACGGACAGGGCTATTATGGCTACACCTTC; CDR3 protein: CASSHGQGYYGYTF
J gene: TRBJ1-2; V gene: TRBV4-2; D gene: NA; CDR3 DNA: TGTGCCAGCAGCCAAGACGAGTCTCTGGGCTACACCTTC; CDR3 protein: CASSQDESLGYTF
J gene: TRBJ1-4; V gene: TRBV25-1; D gene: NA; CDR3 DNA: TGTGCCAGCAGTGAATACCGAATGCGAGAAGATAATGAAAAACTGTTTTTT; CDR3 protein: CASSEYRMREDNEKLFF
J gene: TRBJ2-2; V gene: TRBV11-2; D gene: NA; CDR3 DNA: TGTGCCAGCAGCTTAGTGCCTTATACCGGGGAGCTGTTTTTT; CDR3 protein: CASSLVPYTGELFF
J gene: TRBJ2-5; V gene: TRBV18; D gene: TRBD1; CDR3 DNA: TGTGCCAGCTCACAGACCCCCGGGACAGGGGACCACAGTAGGGAGACCCAGTACTTC; CDR3 protein: CASSQTPGTGDHSRETQYF
J gene: TRBJ1-5; V gene: TRBV27; D gene: NA; CDR3 DNA: TGTGCCAGCAGTTTAGGCGGGTTTCAGCCCCAGCATTTT; CDR3 protein: CASSLGGFQPQHF
J gene: TRBJ1-1; V gene: TRBV11-2; D gene: NA; CDR3 DNA: TGTGCCAGCAGTACGGACGGCCGCGTAGGCGGCACTGAAGCTTTCTTT; CDR3 protein: CASSTDGRVGGTEAFF
J gene: TRBJ2-7; V gene: TRBV28; D gene: TRBD2; CDR3 DNA: TGTGCCAGCAGTTTCGATGCGGGAGGGGGCCCCGAGCAGTACTTC; CDR3 protein: CASSFDAGGGPEQYF
J gene: TRBJ1-4; V gene: TRBV30; D gene: TRBD1; CDR3 DNA: TGTGCCTGGAGTGTAGGACCTGGGACAGGGCTTGAAAAACTGTTTTTT; CDR3 protein: CAWSVGPGTGLEKLFF
J gene: TRBJ1-1; V gene: TRBV2; D gene: NA; CDR3 DNA: TGTGCCAGCAGTGAAGTACCGTCAGCTGAAGCTTTCTTT; CDR3 protein: CASSEVPSAEAFF
J gene: TRBJ1-1; V gene: TRBV9; D gene: NA; CDR3 DNA: TGTGCCAGCAGCGCCGAGGGGAACACTGAAGCTTTCTTT; CDR3 protein: CASSAEGNTEAFF
J gene: TRBJ2-3; V gene: TRBV19; D gene: NA; CDR3 DNA: TGTGCCAGTACAGGTCAGAACTATACGCAGTATTTT; CDR3 protein: CASTGQNYTQYF
J gene: TRBJ2-7; V gene: TRBV7-9; D gene: TRBD2; CDR3 DNA: TGTGCCAGCAGCTTACTAGCGGGAGCAGGCTCCTACGAGCAGTACTTC; CDR3 protein: CASSLLAGAGSYEQYF
J gene: TRBJ2-3; V gene: TRBV11-2; D gene: NA; CDR3 DNA: TGTGCCAGCTCCGATCATTCCTTCGGATTTCTTAACACAGATACGCAGTATTTT; CDR3 protein: CASSDHSFGFLNTDTQYF
J gene: TRBJ1-2; V gene: TRBV28; D gene: NA; CDR3 DNA: TGTGCCAGTTTGGACAGAACAAACTATGGCTACACCTTC; CDR3 protein: CASLDRTNYGYTF
J gene: TRBJ1-1; V gene: TRBV27; D gene: NA; CDR3 DNA: TGTGCCAGCAGTTCCCAGGCCGGCACTGAAGCTTTCTTT; CDR3 protein: CASSSQAGTEAFF